The present TCR beta chain was sequenced within a study of sequential checkpoint blockade in melanoma. Here immunoSEQ multiplex PCR was the method, and the copy in TCRdb shows in-frame clones only, minus some. The table has about 29,000 clones, 60% to 85% seen once. Germline V gives CDR1 MDHEN, CDR2 SYDVKM. The CDR3 is made up of 14 amino acids. V lost 1 base to trimming and J lost 4 bases, with 8 bases between them. Indicated treatment: randomized to nivolumab then ipilimumab (arm A) or the reverse (arm B). Sequenced material: CD8+ T cells sorted from blood (inferred from file names), taken from a patient given nivolumab and ipilimumab in sequence. The clonotype comes from a human donor with melanoma. The gene calls are TRBV28 and TRBJ2-1, with D possibly TRBD2 on 6 matching bases. The CDR3 sequence is CASSLLGTYNEQFF. The CDR3 DNA reads TGTGCCAGCAGTTTATTGGGGACTTACAATGAGCAGTTCTTC.